Below, 26 T cell receptor beta chains from the same sample are listed, as sequenced in a study of regulatory T cells in long-lasting Graves disease. Library construction for TCR beta used iRepertoire HTBI primers and Arm-PCR of CDR3 regions. Each CDR3 protein gets one entry after TCRdb re-called the multiplex PCR reads with MiXCR. The data hold fewer than 400,000 distinct CDR3 sequences, with 20% to 25% observed a single time. This sample's time point: persistent/refractory GD, antithyroid drugs over 5 years with positive TRAb. After RNA was extracted from PBMCs, the TCR library was made from it. Sequences were derived from peripheral blood mononuclear cells (PBMCs), sampled when the disease was refractory, from a patient treated with antithyroid drugs. These receptors were taken from a female donor with Graves disease.

At least ten counts were recorded for this clonotype. The J gene is TRBJ2-5, the V gene TRBV7-2, with 8 bases fitting TRBD1. The CDR3 runs to 15 residues. Germline lookup yields CDR1 SGHTA and CDR2 FQGNSA. V trimming: 5 bases; J trimming: 3 bases; junction bases outside the gene matches: 8. CDR3 sequence (DNA): TGTGCCAGCAGCGACAGGGGTAGACTGGAAGAGACCCAGTACTTC. Translated, it gives CASSDRGRLEETQYF.

This clonotype was seen at least ten times. The rearrangement joins TRBV18 to TRBJ1-2, with D possibly being TRBD1 (6 bases). V gave up 3 bases and J gave up 0 bases, with 11 bases separating them. The CDR3 runs 15 residues. Germline CDR1 KGHSH, CDR2 LQKENI. The CDR3: CASSPSDSSNYGYTF. CDR3 nucleotide sequence: TGTGCCAGCTCACCCTCGGACAGTTCTAACTATGGCTACACCTTC.

In regard to this clonotype: A clone one base away is much larger, so this may be a read error. The J gene is TRBJ2-6, the V gene TRBV7-2, with TRBD1 matching 7 bases. With V trimmed by 5 bases and J by 4 bases, 5 bases remained unmatched. The CDR3 covers 15 residues. Per the germline V gene, CDR1 is SGHTA and CDR2 is FQGNSA. CDR3 bases: TGTGCCAGCAGCGCCACAGGGGTCGGGGCCAACGTCCTGACTTTC. This gives the protein CASSATGVGANVLTF.

The CDR3 DNA follows: TGTGCCAGAAGCCCTCTAGCGGGGGGGGCAGAGACCCAGTACTTC. It encodes CARSPLAGGAETQYF. The V call is TRBV7-9, the J call TRBJ2-5; 12 bases fit TRBD2. Trimming at V came to 9 bases and at J to 4 bases, leaving 9 bases not matched to a gene. Per the germline V gene, CDR1 is SEHNR and CDR2 is FQNEAQ (reference sequence). This CDR3 has 15 amino acids.

This clonotype was observed a few times. The V call is TRBV20-1, the J call TRBJ2-3; no clear D gene. The V and J ends lost 3 bases and 1 base respectively, with 5 bases between them. The CDR3 totals 12 residues. Germline V gene sequence: CDR1 DFQATT, CDR2 SNEGSKA (reference sequence). The CDR3 bases are TGCAGTGCTAGCGGGCGCACAGATACGCAGTATTTT. Translating it yields CSASGRTDTQYF.

This clonotype was recorded a few times. The genes are TRBV7-2 and TRBJ1-6; unclear D gene. The CDR3 has 17 residues. V lost 3 bases, J lost 0 bases, and 12 bases lay in between. CDR1 is SGHTA, CDR2 FQGNSA, per germline. In DNA form, the CDR3 reads TGTGCCAGCAGCTTGGCCCAGACGAGCTCCTATAATTCACCCCTCCACTTT. It yields the protein CASSLAQTSSYNSPLHF.

This clonotype was recorded many times. The CDR3 nucleotides are TGTGCCAGCAGCAGCAACAGGGTTGGAGAAAAACTGTTTTTT. This translates into CASSSNRVGEKLFF. The rearrangement joins TRBV7-8 to TRBJ1-4, with D possibly TRBD1 on 6 matching bases. Germline CDR1 reads SGHVS; CDR2 reads FQNEAQ. CDR3 length: 14 amino acids. V was cut by 5 bases and J by 8 bases, with 15 bases left in between.

The rearrangement links TRBV12-3 or TRBV12-4 to TRBJ2-5; TRBD2 is a possible D gene (5 bases). V was shortened by 2 bases and J by 5 bases, with 15 bases between the two germline ends. This CDR3 has 15 residues. The CDR3 spells CASSLPGLAQETQYF. CDR3 bases: TGTGCCAGCAGTTTACCCGGCCTAGCCCAGGAGACCCAGTACTTC.

This clonotype came up a few times. The chain is built from TRBV3-2 and TRBJ2-2; the table names TRBD1, a call not compared with the DNA. TRBV3-2 is an annotated pseudogene. The CDR3 contains 15 residues. The CDR3 loop is CASSHSTGIAGELFF. CDR3 DNA: TGTGCCAGCAGCCACTCGACAGGGATCGCCGGGGAGCTGTTTTTT.

In this sample, this clonotype turned up a few times. The J gene is TRBJ2-2, the V gene TRBV6-4; tentatively, D is TRBD2 (6 bases). The germline V and J ends were trimmed by 4 bases and 1 base, with 7 bases remaining between them. Per the germline V gene, CDR1 is MRHNA and CDR2 is SNTAGT. This CDR3 has 14 residues. The CDR3 loop reads CASSVAENTGELFF. The CDR3 region has the DNA TGTGCCAGCAGTGTAGCGGAGAACACCGGGGAGCTGTTTTTT.

With respect to this clonotype: A much larger clone is a single base away; this may be a read error. The rearrangement joins TRBV6-5 to TRBJ2-5; 10 bases match TRBD2. V gave up 1 base and J gave up 4 bases; unmatched junction bases: 3. Germline V gene lookup returns CDR1 MNHEY and CDR2 SVGAGI. The CDR3 has 15 residues. The CDR3 spells CASSYFSGRGETQYF. The DNA of the CDR3 is TGTGCCAGCAGTTACTTCAGCGGGAGGGGAGAGACCCAGTACTTC.

The sample holds many counts of this clonotype. The gene calls are TRBV11-2 and TRBJ2-7, with D maybe TRBD2 (6 bases). CDR3 length: 12 amino acids. With 2 bases removed from V and 5 bases from J, the gap between germline ends came to 7 bases. Germline lookup yields CDR1 SGHAT and CDR2 FQNNGV. CDR3 amino acids: CASSLPSDEQYF. CDR3 in DNA: TGTGCCAGCAGCTTACCTAGCGACGAGCAGTACTTC.

The rearrangement links TRBV5-6 to TRBJ1-1; TRBD1 is a possible D gene (5 bases). Germline V lookup: CDR1 SGHDT, CDR2 YYEEEE. The CDR3 consists of 18 residues. The V end lost 3 bases, the J end lost 1 base, and 22 bases lay between the germline ends. CDR3 sequence (DNA): TGTGCCAGCAGCTCGGAGGGGTACGGGGGGGTTTGGAACACTGAAGCTTTCTTT. Its protein is CASSSEGYGGVWNTEAFF.

The J gene is TRBJ1-3, the V gene TRBV15; D not resolved. This CDR3 comprises 15 residues. Germline assignment: CDR1 LNHNV and CDR2 YYDKDF (reference sequence). V was cut by 3 bases and J by 0 bases, with 9 bases left in between. CDR3: CATSRERVSGNTIYF. The CDR3 bases are TGTGCCACCAGCAGGGAGAGGGTCTCTGGAAACACCATATATTTT. Full variable domain (missing parts from reference TRBV15 and TRBJ1-3): DAMVIQNPRYQVTQFGKPVTLSCSQTLNHNVMYWYQQKSSQAPKLLFHYYDKDFNNEADTPDNFQSRRPNTSFCFLDIRSPGLGDTAMYLCATSRERVSGNTIYFGEGSWLTVV.

This clonotype was seen only a few times. The chain carries TRBV7-8 and TRBJ1-1; possible D gene TRBD1, 5 bases. Trimming took off 1 base at V and 0 bases at J, with 15 bases between the two ends. The germline V gene has CDR1 SGHVS and CDR2 FQNEAQ. This CDR3 is 17 amino acids long. The CDR3 is CASSLGRGGPMNTEAFF. DNA for the CDR3: TGTGCCAGCAGCTTAGGGAGGGGCGGACCTATGAACACTGAAGCTTTCTTT.

In this sample, this clonotype turned up once. A much larger clone lies a single base off, so this may be a read error. The V call is TRBV7-2, the J call TRBJ2-7; no firm D call. V lost 4 bases and J lost 0, with 10 bases in between. The CDR3 sequence is 14 residues long. CDR1 and CDR2 (germline): SGHTA, FQGNSA. DNA of the CDR3: TGTGCCAGCAGCTCGACTTCTCGCTCCTACGAGCAGTACTTC. Translation gives CASSSTSRSYEQYF.

This clonotype was observed a handful of times. The gene calls are TRBV4-2 and TRBJ1-4; no clear D. V lost 6 bases and J 5 bases, leaving 13 bases between the germline ends. The CDR3 extends over 14 amino acids. Germline V CDR1 and CDR2: LGHNA, YNFKEQ. CDR3 loop: CASSTDGENEKLFF. CDR3 bases: TGTGCCAGCAGTACCGACGGAGAAAATGAAAAACTGTTTTTT.

The chain joins TRBV4-1 to TRBJ1-4; a possible D gene is TRBD1 (5 bases). CDR1 MGHRA and CDR2 YSYEKL come from the germline V gene. Between the trimmed V and J ends, which lost 5 bases and 8 bases, there was a span of 18 bases. The CDR3 runs to 15 residues. The CDR3 here is CASSVPGTLDEKLFF. As DNA, the CDR3 is TGCGCCAGCAGCGTCCCGGGGACGTTGGACGAAAAACTGTTTTTT.

J is TRBJ1-3 and V is TRBV7-9, with 9 bases that match TRBD1. The J segment lost 7 bases and the V segment lost 2 bases, leaving 9 bases of the junction unmatched. Germline V gene data show CDR1 as SEHNR and CDR2 as FQNEAQ (reference sequence). The CDR3 is made up of 16 amino acids. The CDR3 is CASSLSPGQGRNTIYF. The CDR3 DNA sequence: TGTGCCAGCAGCTTATCTCCCGGACAGGGGAGGAACACCATATATTTT.

The table lists this clonotype with many counts. This chain links TRBV12-3 or TRBV12-4 with TRBJ2-5, with 9 nucleotides matching TRBD1. CDR3 length: 16 residues. The J segment lost 5 bases and the V segment lost 4 bases, leaving 11 bases of the junction unmatched. DNA of the CDR3: TGTGCCAGCAGTTCGGCCGGGACAGGGAATACGGAGACCCAGTACTTC. It specifies CASSSAGTGNTETQYF.

There are many counts of this clonotype. This sequence joins TRBV6-1 and TRBJ2-5, with TRBD1 as a possible D gene (6 bases). The V gene lost 5 bases and the J gene lost 0 bases, with 13 bases spanning the gap. The CDR3 has 15 residues. Per germline, CDR1 MNHNS and CDR2 SASEGT. The DNA of the CDR3 is TGTGCCAGCAGTCGGATAACAGGGAACCAAGAGACCCAGTACTTC. This sequence encodes CASSRITGNQETQYF.

The chain uses TRBV11-2 and TRBJ1-3, with D possibly matching TRBD1 (6 bases). This CDR3 region has 19 residues. V lost 4 bases, J lost 0 bases, and 22 bases lay in between. Germline lookup yields CDR1 SGHAT and CDR2 FQNNGV. The CDR3 reads CASSSRQLTGTSSGNTIYF. For the CDR3, the DNA is TGTGCCAGCAGCTCCCGACAGCTTACAGGGACCAGCTCTGGAAACACCATATATTTT.

The sample holds a few counts of this clonotype. The CDR3 sequence: CASSLSGPMDEQYF. In nucleotides, the CDR3 is TGTGCCAGCAGCTTATCGGGGCCAATGGACGAGCAGTACTTC. The rearrangement uses TRBV7-2 and TRBJ2-7; D possibly uses TRBD1 or TRBD2 (5 bases each). Trimming took 2 bases from V and 5 from J, leaving 13 bases between them. The CDR3 is made up of 14 amino acids. Per the germline V gene, CDR1 is SGHTA and CDR2 is FQGNSA.

Notes on this clonotype: A read error is possible here, since a much larger clone lies one base away. The CDR3 DNA follows: TGTGCCAGCAGCTTTGGGGCGCTCCCTAGCTACACCTTC. Translating gives CASSFGALPSYTF. This chain connects TRBV7-8 to TRBJ1-2; TRBD1 is a possible D gene (5 bases). V was clipped by 3 bases and J by 9 bases, with 14 bases between them. CDR3 length: 13 residues. From germline, CDR1 is SGHVS and CDR2 FQNEAQ.

This clonotype was detected ten times or more. V usage is TRBV30 and J usage is TRBJ1-2; maybe TRBD1 (6 bases). CDR1 is GTSNPN, CDR2 SVGIG, per germline (reference sequence). Trimming took 8 bases from V and 6 from J, leaving 19 bases between them. CDR3 length: 13 residues. The CDR3 loop reads CAGIGQTSNGYTF. The DNA for the CDR3 is TGTGCCGGAATTGGACAGACATCTAATGGCTACACCTTC.

J is TRBJ1-2 and V is TRBV29-1; D gene ambiguous. The CDR3 spans 12 residues. V lost 2 bases and J lost 8, with 12 bases in between. From germline, CDR1 is SQVTM and CDR2 ANQGSEA. CDR3 nucleotide sequence: TGCAGCGTTGAACTGGCAGCAACAGGCTACACCTTC. It specifies CSVELAATGYTF.